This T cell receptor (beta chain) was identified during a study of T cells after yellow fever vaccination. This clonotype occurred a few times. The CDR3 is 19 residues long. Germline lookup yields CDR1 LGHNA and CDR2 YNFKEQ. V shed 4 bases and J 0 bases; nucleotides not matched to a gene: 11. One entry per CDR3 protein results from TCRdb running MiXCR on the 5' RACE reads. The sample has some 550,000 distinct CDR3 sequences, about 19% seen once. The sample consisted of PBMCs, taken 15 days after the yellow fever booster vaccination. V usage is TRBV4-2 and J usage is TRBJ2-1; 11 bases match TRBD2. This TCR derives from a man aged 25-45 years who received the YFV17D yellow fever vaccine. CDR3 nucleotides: TGTGCCAGCAGCCGGACCGGGACTAGCGGAGGGAGCTCCTACAATGAGCAGTTCTTC. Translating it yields CASSRTGTSGGSSYNEQFF.